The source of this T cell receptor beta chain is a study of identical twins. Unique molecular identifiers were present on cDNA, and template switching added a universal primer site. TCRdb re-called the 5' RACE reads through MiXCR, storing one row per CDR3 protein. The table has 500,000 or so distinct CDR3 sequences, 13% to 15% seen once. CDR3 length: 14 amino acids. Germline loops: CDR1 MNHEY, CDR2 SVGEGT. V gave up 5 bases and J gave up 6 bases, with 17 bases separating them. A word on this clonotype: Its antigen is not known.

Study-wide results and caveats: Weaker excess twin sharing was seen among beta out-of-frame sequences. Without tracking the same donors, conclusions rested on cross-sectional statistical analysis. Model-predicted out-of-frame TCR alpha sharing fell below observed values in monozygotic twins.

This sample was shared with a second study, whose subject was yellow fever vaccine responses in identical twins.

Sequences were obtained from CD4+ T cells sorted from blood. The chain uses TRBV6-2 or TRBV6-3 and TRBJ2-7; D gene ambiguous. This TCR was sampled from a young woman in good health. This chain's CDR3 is CASSPPYLKREQYF. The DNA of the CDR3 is TGTGCCAGCAGTCCCCCCTACCTTAAACGCGAGCAGTACTTC.